These T cell receptor beta chains were read from a single sample in a study of Graves' ophthalmopathy and Graves' hyperthyroidism. TCRdb reprocessed the multiplex PCR reads via MiXCR and lists one record per CDR3 protein. The sample lists about 380,000 distinct CDR3 sequences, approximately 15% occurring once. Sequenced material: peripheral blood. The receptor source for this set is a woman between 18 and 29 years old with stable Graves' hyperthyroidism. Both conserved end residues are part of each CDR3. The D gene is left open where the match is weak. Clone size is given for some rows only: seen once, a few or many times, or a class if the clone is expanded.

j_call	d_call	clone_size	v_call	cdr3_nt	cdr3_aa
TRBJ1-1	.	.	TRBV6-1	TGTGCCAGCAGTGAAGCGACGGAGGGCGATTTCTTT	CASSEATEGDFF
TRBJ1-2	.	.	TRBV20-1	TGCAGTGCTAGAGATGGAGTTCCCGGTGGCTACACCTTC	CSARDGVPGGYTF
TRBJ2-7	.	.	TRBV3-1	TGTGCCAGCAGCCACGGCAACCTCCTCGGATACGAGCAGTACTTC	CASSHGNLLGYEQYF
TRBJ2-5	.	.	TRBV7-2	TGTGCCAGCAGCCTATTTCGGCGGGCAGAAGCGACCCAGTACTTC	CASSLFRRAEATQYF
TRBJ2-4	.	many	TRBV11-2	TGTGCCAGCAGTTGGGGACGACTAGCCAAAAACATTCAGTACTTC	CASSWGRLAKNIQYF
TRBJ2-7	TRBD2	many	TRBV20-1	TGCAGTGCTAGGGTCCGACTAGCGGGGGGTTTCGAGCAGTACTTC	CSARVRLAGGFEQYF
TRBJ1-2	.	many	TRBV19	TGTGCCAGTGAGACAGGAACTAGATCCCTCTATGGCTACACCTTC	CASETGTRSLYGYTF
TRBJ1-2	.	many	TRBV3-1	TGTGCCACCGGGACACAACATGGCTACACCTTC	CATGTQHGYTF
TRBJ2-7	.	.	TRBV12-3/TRBV12-4	TGTGCCAGCAGTGGCTCAGCGGGTGCGTCTCCTGGCGAGCAGTACTTC	CASSGSAGASPGEQYF
TRBJ1-1	.	many	TRBV4-1	TGCGCCAGCAGCCGAGAGGGGACCTTCTTGAACACTGAAGCTTTCTTT	CASSREGTFLNTEAFF
TRBJ2-5	.	many	TRBV10-3	TGTGCCATCAGATCGGACAGGGCGGGGGACGAGACCCAGTACTTC	CAIRSDRAGDETQYF
TRBJ1-1	.	many	TRBV2	TGTGCCAGCAGTGTCCCGCGAGACACTGAAGCTTTCTTT	CASSVPRDTEAFF
TRBJ1-2	.	many	TRBV12-5	TGTGCTAGTGGTTTGGTAGTACGAGGGTGGCAGGACGATGGCTACACCTTC	CASGLVVRGWQDDGYTF
TRBJ2-3	.	many	TRBV6-1	TGTGCCAGCAGTGAGTCAGGATGGAATACGCAGTATTTT	CASSESGWNTQYF
TRBJ1-2	.	many	TRBV6-1	TGTGCCAGCAGTGAGGTTACCCTTCATGGCTACACCTTC	CASSEVTLHGYTF
TRBJ1-1	TRBD1	many	TRBV12-3/TRBV12-4	TGTGCCAGCAGTCGGGACAGCATGAACACTGAAGCTTTCTTT	CASSRDSMNTEAFF
TRBJ1-2	.	.	TRBV20-1	TGCAGTGCTATCGGACTGTCCCTGAGGGGGGACTATGGCTACACCTTC	CSAIGLSLRGDYGYTF
TRBJ1-2	.	many	TRBV2	TGTGCCAGCAGCCTTATCTATGGCTACACCTTC	CASSLIYGYTF
TRBJ1-1	.	.	TRBV6-5	TGTGCCAGCAGTTACGGGGGCTATGACACTGAAGCTTTCTTT	CASSYGGYDTEAFF
TRBJ2-7	.	many	TRBV15	TGTGCCACGAGCCGGGACACTTACTCCTACGAGCAGTACTTC	CATSRDTYSYEQYF
TRBJ2-7	TRBD2	many	TRBV29-1	TGCAGCGTGGCGGGACTAGCGGGGGGGGAGCAGTACTTC	CSVAGLAGGEQYF
TRBJ2-5	.	.	TRBV6-1	TGTGCCAGCAGTGAAACTGGCGGTCCAGAGACCCAGTACTTC	CASSETGGPETQYF
TRBJ1-1	.	.	TRBV13	TGTGCCAGCAGCCCAAGCGGTACGGACACTGAAGCTTTCTTT	CASSPSGTDTEAFF
TRBJ1-1	TRBD1	.	TRBV30	TGTGCCTGGACTTCAGGGGGCACTGAAGCTTTCTTT	CAWTSGGTEAFF
TRBJ1-5	.	many	TRBV7-3	TGTGCCATCTTAAATCAGCCCCAGCATTTT	CAILNQPQHF
TRBJ1-3	.	many	TRBV7-9	TGTGCCAGCAGCGGGGGGAACTCAAACACCATATATTTT	CASSGGNSNTIYF
TRBJ2-5	TRBD1	many	TRBV29-1	TGCAGCGTTAACCCGACAGGGCACAAAGAGACCCAGTACTTC	CSVNPTGHKETQYF
TRBJ2-2	TRBD2	few	TRBV11-2	TGTGCCAGCAGATCCGGACTAGCGGGGGTCTTAGGGGAGCTGTTTTTT	CASRSGLAGVLGELFF
TRBJ2-7	TRBD1	.	TRBV6-1	TGTGCCAGCACCACTCGGACAGGCCCCATCTACGAGCAGTACTTC	CASTTRTGPIYEQYF
TRBJ1-2	.	many	TRBV25-1	TGTGCCAGCAGTGTCGGGCAGGGAGTCTATGGCTACACCTTC	CASSVGQGVYGYTF
TRBJ1-6	TRBD1	many	TRBV6-5	TGTGCCAGCAGTTACTCGATACAGGGGCATTCACCCCTCCACTTT	CASSYSIQGHSPLHF
TRBJ1-2	.	many	TRBV6-5	TGTGCCAGCAGTTCGACCCCAGGACTGCCCGGCGGTGGCTACACCTTC	CASSSTPGLPGGGYTF
TRBJ1-1	.	many	TRBV6-2/TRBV6-3	TGTGCCAGCAGCGGTGGGGGGGCCGGTAGCACTGAAGCTTTCTTT	CASSGGGAGSTEAFF
TRBJ1-6	.	.	TRBV19	TGTGCCACCCGGCGGGAGAGCTCCTATAATTCACCCCTCCACTTT	CATRRESSYNSPLHF